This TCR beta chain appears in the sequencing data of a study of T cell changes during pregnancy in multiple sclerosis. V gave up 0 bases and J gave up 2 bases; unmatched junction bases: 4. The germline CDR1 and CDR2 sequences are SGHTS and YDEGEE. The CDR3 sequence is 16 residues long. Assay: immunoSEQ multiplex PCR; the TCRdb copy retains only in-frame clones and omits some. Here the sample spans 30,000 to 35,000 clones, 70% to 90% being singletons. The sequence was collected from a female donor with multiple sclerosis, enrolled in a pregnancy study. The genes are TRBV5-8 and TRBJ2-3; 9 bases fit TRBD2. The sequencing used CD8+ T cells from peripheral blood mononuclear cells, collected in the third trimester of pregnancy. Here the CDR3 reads CASSLERGDYTDTQYF. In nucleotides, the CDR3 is TGTGCCAGCAGCTTGGAGCGGGGGGATTACACAGATACGCAGTATTTT.